The entry below gives a single T cell receptor beta chain sequence along with its context. 13 Jbeta primers and 60 Vbeta primers were used for the PCR. Sequencing used immunoSEQ multiplex PCR; TCRdb keeps in-frame clones, though not all of them. The data hold more than 140,000 clones, with over 60% observed a single time. CDR3 length: 16 amino acids. In germline, CDR1 is MDHEN, CDR2 SYDVKM. V gave up 1 base and J gave up 3 bases; unmatched junction bases: 5. This entry comes from a study of cytomegalovirus exposure and HLA in healthy donors. The clonotype was recovered from a male donor in good health and CMV-seronegative. Material for sequencing was PBMCs. This chain uses TRBV28 with TRBJ2-7, with 11 nucleotides matching TRBD2. The CDR3: CASSLYLAGGFYEQYF. CDR3 coding DNA: TGTGCCAGCAGTTTATACTTAGCGGGAGGGTTCTACGAGCAGTACTTC. Based on the CDR3 plus reference TRBV28 and TRBJ2-7, the full variable domain is DVKVTQSSRYLVKRTGEKVFLECVQDMDHENMFWYRQDPGLGLRLIYFSYDVKMKEKGDIPEGYSVSREKKERFSLILESASTNQTSMYLCASSLYLAGGFYEQYFGPGTRLTVT.